This T cell receptor (beta chain) was recorded in a study of T cell changes during pregnancy in multiple sclerosis. Germline CDR1 and CDR2: LNHDA and SQIVND (reference sequence). V lost 2 bases, J lost 0 bases, and 10 bases lay in between. The CDR3 runs to 15 residues. Assay: immunoSEQ multiplex PCR; the TCRdb copy retains only in-frame clones and omits some. The table has around 69,000 clones, around 92% seen once; the top ten hold around 2%. The origin of this receptor is a female donor in good health, enrolled as a control in a pregnancy study. The starting material was peripheral blood, obtained in the third trimester of pregnancy. The J gene is TRBJ1-2, the V gene TRBV19, with D unresolved. CDR3 in amino acids: CASSISSVSNYGYTF. CDR3 nucleotide sequence: TGTGCCAGTAGTATATCGTCGGTCTCTAACTATGGCTACACCTTC.